This is a list of T cell receptor beta chains from one sample in a study of cytomegalovirus exposure and HLA in healthy donors. Assay: immunoSEQ multiplex PCR; the TCRdb copy retains only in-frame clones and omits some. This table holds 160,000 or so clones, under 85% found once. Sequenced: PBMCs. These TCRs come from a human donor in good health. CDR3s include the opening cysteine and the closing phenylalanine or tryptophan. D genes are given only for firm matches. Clone size is stated in some rows and not others, as once, few, many or a class when expanded.

J gene: TRBJ1-2
D gene: .
clone size: .
V gene: TRBV28
CDR3 protein: CATIPPGDPLYGYTF
CDR3 DNA: TGTGCCACCATCCCCCCAGGGGATCCCCTCTATGGCTACACCTTC

J gene: TRBJ1-6
D gene: .
clone size: few
V gene: TRBV10-2
CDR3 protein: CASSETGVYNSPLHF
CDR3 DNA: TGCGCCAGCAGTGAGACAGGCGTGTATAATTCACCCCTCCACTTT

J gene: TRBJ2-3
D gene: .
clone size: .
V gene: TRBV5-1
CDR3 protein: CASGGVTQYF
CDR3 DNA: TGCGCCAGCGGCGGGGTTACGCAGTATTTT

J gene: TRBJ1-2
D gene: TRBD1
clone size: .
V gene: TRBV29-1
CDR3 protein: CSVEWQGAQGYTF
CDR3 DNA: TGCAGCGTTGAGTGGCAGGGGGCTCAGGGCTACACCTTC

J gene: TRBJ1-1
D gene: TRBD1
clone size: once
V gene: TRBV6-5
CDR3 protein: CASSQLYRGVTEAFF
CDR3 DNA: TGTGCCAGCAGTCAGCTTTACAGGGGGGTCACTGAAGCTTTCTTT

J gene: TRBJ2-7
D gene: TRBD1
clone size: .
V gene: TRBV7-2
CDR3 protein: CASSLQGVSSYEQYF
CDR3 DNA: TGTGCCAGCAGCCTACAGGGGGTCTCCTCCTACGAGCAGTACTTC

J gene: TRBJ2-5
D gene: TRBD1
clone size: .
V gene: TRBV19
CDR3 protein: CASSTTGVGETQYF
CDR3 DNA: TGTGCCAGTAGTACCACAGGGGTCGGAGAGACCCAGTACTTC

J gene: TRBJ1-2
D gene: TRBD1
clone size: once
V gene: TRBV30
CDR3 protein: CAWSGTVSNYGYTF
CDR3 DNA: TGTGCCTGGAGCGGGACAGTTTCTAACTATGGCTACACCTTC

J gene: TRBJ1-2
D gene: .
clone size: .
V gene: TRBV30
CDR3 protein: CAWRRQYGYTF
CDR3 DNA: TGTGCCTGGAGAAGACAGTATGGCTACACCTTC

J gene: TRBJ2-1
D gene: .
clone size: .
V gene: TRBV25-1
CDR3 protein: CASGRGSSYNEQFF
CDR3 DNA: TGTGCCAGCGGCCGGGGGAGCTCCTACAATGAGCAGTTCTTC

J gene: TRBJ2-2
D gene: TRBD2
clone size: .
V gene: TRBV7-3
CDR3 protein: CASSYSGGAGGELFF
CDR3 DNA: TGTGCCAGCAGCTATAGCGGGGGGGCCGGCGGGGAGCTGTTTTTT

J gene: TRBJ1-5
D gene: TRBD1
clone size: .
V gene: TRBV5-1
CDR3 protein: CASSIGPGQVNQPQHF
CDR3 DNA: TGCGCCAGCAGCATTGGCCCCGGACAGGTCAATCAGCCCCAGCATTTT

J gene: TRBJ1-2
D gene: .
clone size: .
V gene: TRBV5-1
CDR3 protein: CASSLDIQGKRGYGYTF
CDR3 DNA: TGCGCCAGCAGCTTGGATATACAGGGCAAAAGGGGCTATGGCTACACCTTC

J gene: TRBJ2-2
D gene: TRBD2
clone size: .
V gene: TRBV7-6
CDR3 protein: CASSLASGGNTGELFF
CDR3 DNA: TGTGCCAGCAGCTTAGCTAGCGGGGGGAACACCGGGGAGCTGTTTTTT

J gene: TRBJ2-3
D gene: TRBD2
clone size: .
V gene: TRBV15
CDR3 protein: CATSSLIAGATDTQYF
CDR3 DNA: TGTGCCACCAGCAGCTTGATAGCGGGGGCCACAGATACGCAGTATTTT

J gene: TRBJ1-6
D gene: .
clone size: .
V gene: TRBV9
CDR3 protein: CASSVVGSWNSPLHF
CDR3 DNA: TGTGCCAGCAGCGTAGTTGGTAGCTGGAATTCACCCCTCCACTTT

J gene: TRBJ2-2
D gene: .
clone size: .
V gene: TRBV25-1
CDR3 protein: CASSERYPNTGELFF
CDR3 DNA: TGTGCCAGCAGTGAACGCTACCCTAACACCGGGGAGCTGTTTTTT

J gene: TRBJ2-2
D gene: .
clone size: .
V gene: TRBV9
CDR3 protein: CASRAGGDRTGELFF
CDR3 DNA: TGTGCCAGCCGGGCCGGGGGAGATAGAACCGGGGAGCTGTTTTTT

J gene: TRBJ1-6
D gene: .
clone size: .
V gene: TRBV27
CDR3 protein: CASSPMGRSYNSPLHF
CDR3 DNA: TGTGCCAGCAGTCCAATGGGGCGCTCCTATAATTCACCCCTCCACTTT

J gene: TRBJ2-3
D gene: TRBD2
clone size: once
V gene: TRBV5-1
CDR3 protein: CASSFVAGGLTDTQYF
CDR3 DNA: TGCGCCAGCAGCTTTGTGGCGGGGGGGCTCACAGATACGCAGTATTTT

J gene: TRBJ2-5
D gene: TRBD2
clone size: .
V gene: TRBV11-2
CDR3 protein: CASSPGRSSGGLGTQYF
CDR3 DNA: TGTGCCAGCAGCCCAGGCCGTTCTAGCGGGGGGTTGGGGACCCAGTACTTC

J gene: TRBJ2-3
D gene: TRBD2
clone size: .
V gene: TRBV9
CDR3 protein: CASSVSGETHGTDTQYF
CDR3 DNA: TGTGCCAGCAGCGTAAGCGGGGAGACCCATGGCACAGATACGCAGTATTTT

J gene: TRBJ1-5
D gene: .
clone size: few
V gene: TRBV30
CDR3 protein: CAWSTGTRGQPQHF
CDR3 DNA: TGTGCCTGGAGTACGGGGACACGGGGTCAGCCCCAGCATTTT

J gene: TRBJ2-5
D gene: .
clone size: .
V gene: TRBV21-1
CDR3 protein: CASSTNPFTSGVETQYF
CDR3 DNA: TGTGCCAGCAGCACCAACCCGTTCACTAGCGGGGTAGAGACCCAGTACTTC

J gene: TRBJ1-2
D gene: .
clone size: .
V gene: TRBV5-5
CDR3 protein: CASSTGLKYTF
CDR3 DNA: TGTGCCAGCAGCACAGGATTAAAGTACACCTTC

J gene: TRBJ1-5
D gene: TRBD1
clone size: few
V gene: TRBV15
CDR3 protein: CATSPTGSQPQHF
CDR3 DNA: TGTGCCACCAGCCCGACAGGGTCTCAGCCCCAGCATTTT

J gene: TRBJ2-2
D gene: TRBD2
clone size: .
V gene: TRBV9
CDR3 protein: CASSVGLAGSGELFF
CDR3 DNA: TGTGCCAGCAGCGTGGGACTAGCGGGGTCCGGGGAGCTGTTTTTT

J gene: TRBJ1-6
D gene: .
clone size: .
V gene: TRBV5-6
CDR3 protein: CASSSTGPFASYNSPLHF
CDR3 DNA: TGTGCCAGCAGCTCTACAGGGCCTTTTGCATCCTATAATTCACCCCTCCACTTT

J gene: TRBJ2-7
D gene: .
clone size: .
V gene: TRBV7-9
CDR3 protein: CASSQQRSGYEQYF
CDR3 DNA: TGTGCCAGCAGCCAGCAGAGGTCTGGGTACGAGCAGTACTTC

J gene: TRBJ2-2
D gene: TRBD1
clone size: .
V gene: TRBV5-1
CDR3 protein: CASSSGTGNTGELFF
CDR3 DNA: TGCGCCAGCAGCTCCGGGACAGGGAACACCGGGGAGCTGTTTTTT

J gene: TRBJ1-2
D gene: .
clone size: .
V gene: TRBV6-5
CDR3 protein: CASSPQGTYGYTF
CDR3 DNA: TGTGCCAGCAGTCCCCAGGGGACCTATGGCTACACCTTC

J gene: TRBJ2-3
D gene: TRBD2
clone size: .
V gene: TRBV12-5
CDR3 protein: CASGLPPRAGVVQNTDTQYF
CDR3 DNA: TGTGCTAGTGGTCTACCCCCCCGGGCGGGGGTCGTCCAGAACACAGATACGCAGTATTTT

J gene: TRBJ2-7
D gene: TRBD1
clone size: .
V gene: TRBV6-6
CDR3 protein: CASTAPGQGVYEQYF
CDR3 DNA: TGTGCCAGCACCGCTCCAGGACAGGGGGTCTACGAGCAGTACTTC

J gene: TRBJ1-4
D gene: TRBD1
clone size: .
V gene: TRBV28
CDR3 protein: CASSLPTGATNEKLFF
CDR3 DNA: TGTGCCAGCAGTTTACCCACAGGGGCAACTAATGAAAAACTGTTTTTT

J gene: TRBJ2-7
D gene: .
clone size: .
V gene: TRBV7-9
CDR3 protein: CASSYLRARGGSEQYF
CDR3 DNA: TGTGCCAGCAGCTATCTCCGAGCGCGAGGAGGGAGCGAGCAGTACTTC

J gene: TRBJ1-1
D gene: .
clone size: .
V gene: TRBV6-1
CDR3 protein: CATRVGFRGTEAFF
CDR3 DNA: TGTGCCACACGAGTCGGGTTCCGGGGCACTGAAGCTTTCTTT

J gene: TRBJ1-3
D gene: TRBD1
clone size: .
V gene: TRBV9
CDR3 protein: CASSVMTGLSGNTIYF
CDR3 DNA: TGTGCCAGCAGCGTCATGACAGGGTTATCTGGAAACACCATATATTTT

J gene: TRBJ1-5
D gene: .
clone size: .
V gene: TRBV6-6
CDR3 protein: CASTLNPRVSNQPQHF
CDR3 DNA: TGTGCCAGCACCTTAAACCCCAGGGTTAGCAATCAGCCCCAGCATTTT

J gene: TRBJ2-1
D gene: TRBD2
clone size: .
V gene: TRBV10-3
CDR3 protein: CAISGWGGGQFF
CDR3 DNA: TGTGCCATCAGTGGTTGGGGGGGAGGGCAGTTCTTC

J gene: TRBJ2-5
D gene: TRBD2
clone size: .
V gene: TRBV4-1
CDR3 protein: CASSLPGLAGGETQYF
CDR3 DNA: TGCGCCAGCAGCCTGCCGGGACTAGCGGGGGGAGAGACCCAGTACTTC

J gene: TRBJ1-2
D gene: .
clone size: .
V gene: TRBV6-5
CDR3 protein: CASSYSRGGGYTF
CDR3 DNA: TGTGCCAGCAGTTACTCGAGGGGGGGCGGCTACACCTTC

J gene: TRBJ1-2
D gene: .
clone size: few
V gene: TRBV6-5
CDR3 protein: CAYKYYNGYTF
CDR3 DNA: TGTGCCTACAAATATTATAATGGCTACACCTTC

J gene: TRBJ1-2
D gene: .
clone size: .
V gene: TRBV14
CDR3 protein: CASSQVRGGTGYTF
CDR3 DNA: TGTGCCAGCAGCCAAGTACGGGGAGGGACTGGCTACACCTTC

J gene: TRBJ1-2
D gene: .
clone size: .
V gene: TRBV7-9
CDR3 protein: CASSLDGPPNYGYTF
CDR3 DNA: TGTGCCAGCAGCTTAGATGGGCCTCCTAACTATGGCTACACCTTC

J gene: TRBJ2-3
D gene: TRBD2
clone size: .
V gene: TRBV7-8
CDR3 protein: CASSPLSGGYTDTQYF
CDR3 DNA: TGTGCCAGCAGCCCCCTGAGCGGGGGGTACACAGATACGCAGTATTTT

J gene: TRBJ2-7
D gene: TRBD1
clone size: .
V gene: TRBV11-2
CDR3 protein: CASSLRTGPSYEQYF
CDR3 DNA: TGTGCCAGCAGCTTACGGACAGGTCCCTCCTACGAGCAGTACTTC

J gene: TRBJ2-7
D gene: TRBD2
clone size: .
V gene: TRBV30
CDR3 protein: CAWSGGGGGSYEQYF
CDR3 DNA: TGTGCCTGGAGCGGGGGCGGGGGGGGATCCTACGAGCAGTACTTC

J gene: TRBJ2-2
D gene: TRBD1
clone size: .
V gene: TRBV19
CDR3 protein: CASKGQGGTGELFF
CDR3 DNA: TGTGCCAGTAAAGGACAGGGGGGCACCGGGGAGCTGTTTTTT

J gene: TRBJ1-6
D gene: TRBD1
clone size: .
V gene: TRBV7-9
CDR3 protein: CASSERTGGDYNSPLHF
CDR3 DNA: TGTGCCAGCAGCGAGCGGACAGGGGGCGACTATAATTCACCCCTCCACTTT

J gene: TRBJ2-3
D gene: TRBD2
clone size: .
V gene: TRBV4-1
CDR3 protein: CASSQEHLAGGNTQYF
CDR3 DNA: TGCGCCAGCAGCCAAGAACACCTAGCGGGGGGGAATACGCAGTATTTT

J gene: TRBJ1-5
D gene: .
clone size: .
V gene: TRBV5-1
CDR3 protein: CASSPGPFNQPQHF
CDR3 DNA: TGCGCCAGCAGCCCAGGTCCTTTCAATCAGCCCCAGCATTTT

J gene: TRBJ1-2
D gene: TRBD1
clone size: .
V gene: TRBV4-3
CDR3 protein: CASSRQGQGAWNYGYTF
CDR3 DNA: TGCGCCAGCAGCCGCCAAGGACAGGGGGCTTGGAACTATGGCTACACCTTC

J gene: TRBJ1-2
D gene: .
clone size: .
V gene: TRBV6-5
CDR3 protein: CASSEAVYTF
CDR3 DNA: TGTGCCAGCAGTGAAGCGGTTTACACCTTC

J gene: TRBJ2-2
D gene: .
clone size: .
V gene: TRBV10-3
CDR3 protein: CAISNTGELFF
CDR3 DNA: TGTGCCATTTCAAACACCGGGGAGCTGTTTTTT

J gene: TRBJ2-7
D gene: TRBD1
clone size: few
V gene: TRBV6-5
CDR3 protein: CASSFPGTGVDEQYF
CDR3 DNA: TGTGCCAGCAGTTTTCCCGGGACAGGGGTCGACGAGCAGTACTTC

J gene: TRBJ1-4
D gene: .
clone size: .
V gene: TRBV27
CDR3 protein: CASSHGTAPKELFF
CDR3 DNA: TGTGCCAGCAGTCACGGCACAGCCCCTAAGGAACTGTTTTTT

J gene: TRBJ2-1
D gene: TRBD2
clone size: .
V gene: TRBV9
CDR3 protein: CASSVSGDSYNEQFF
CDR3 DNA: TGTGCCAGCAGCGTTAGCGGGGACTCCTACAATGAGCAGTTCTTC